This T cell receptor beta chain is from a study of blood T cells in healthy people across ages. Alongside a J-beta primer mix, a sample-barcoded 5' primer served in a second PCR lasting about 7 to 12 cycles. Using its own MiXCR run on the 5' RACE reads, TCRdb lists one record per CDR3 protein. The sample has some 1.8 million distinct CDR3 sequences; approximately 40% are singletons. Study-wide results and caveats: Researchers judged that diversity estimates from one million T cells fell short of true values.

In terms of origin and age, donors were healthy Caucasian individuals from Russia aged about 6 to 95. Each sample yielded at least 6.5 million isolated PBMCs. Looked up from germline, CDR1 is SNHLY and CDR2 is FYNNEI. V lost 8 bases, J lost 3 bases, and 5 bases stayed unmatched. This CDR3 spans 15 amino acids. About this clonotype: What it recognizes is unknown.

J is TRBJ2-3 and V is TRBV2; TRBD2 matches 13 bases. This clonotype was sampled from a human donor in good health. Input material: blood. In DNA form, the CDR3 reads TGTGCCAGCGTCCGACTAGCGGGGGGTACAGATACGCAGTATTTT. Residues: CASVRLAGGTDTQYF.